The subject of this entry is one T cell receptor (beta chain). The antigen remains undetermined. The data stem from a study of Ad26.COV2.S vaccination and SARS-CoV-2 variants. About the study: Into the muscle, Ad26.COV2.S was dosed once or twice, 56 days apart.

Treatment specified: roughly 19 received Ad26.COV2.S at low or high dose, single or two shots; 5 received placebo; per-sample allocation not given. Samples came from day 63 after the first vaccine or placebo injection. Libraries were prepared by immunoSEQ multiplex PCR; TCRdb keeps only in-frame clonotypes and omits some of them. The sample consists of about 420,000 clones, approximately 87% of them appearing once. The V end lost 4 bases, the J end lost 8 bases, and 19 bases lay between the germline ends. Germline lookup yields CDR1 SGHRS and CDR2 YFSETQ. This CDR3 is built from 15 residues. Overall study results and limits: An underestimation of total T cell responses may have resulted from the TCR breadth and depth analyses.

The sequence came from a person aged 18 to 59 who received the Ad26.COV2.S COVID-19 vaccine or a placebo. The sample was peripheral blood, taken in a trial of Ad26.COV2.S vaccine versus placebo. The rearrangement joins TRBV5-1 to TRBJ2-1; D ambiguous. The CDR3 sequence: CASSQIRALADEQFF. In DNA form, the CDR3 reads TGCGCCAGCAGCCAAATTAGGGCTCTGGCTGATGAGCAGTTCTTC. The entire variable domain, with the rest obtained from reference TRBV5-1 and TRBJ2-1, is as follows: KAGVTQTPRYLIKTRGQQVTLSCSPISGHRSVSWYQQTPGQGLQFLFEYFSETQRNKGNFPGRFSGRQFSNSRSEMNVSTLELGDSALYLCASSQIRALADEQFFGPGTRLTVL.